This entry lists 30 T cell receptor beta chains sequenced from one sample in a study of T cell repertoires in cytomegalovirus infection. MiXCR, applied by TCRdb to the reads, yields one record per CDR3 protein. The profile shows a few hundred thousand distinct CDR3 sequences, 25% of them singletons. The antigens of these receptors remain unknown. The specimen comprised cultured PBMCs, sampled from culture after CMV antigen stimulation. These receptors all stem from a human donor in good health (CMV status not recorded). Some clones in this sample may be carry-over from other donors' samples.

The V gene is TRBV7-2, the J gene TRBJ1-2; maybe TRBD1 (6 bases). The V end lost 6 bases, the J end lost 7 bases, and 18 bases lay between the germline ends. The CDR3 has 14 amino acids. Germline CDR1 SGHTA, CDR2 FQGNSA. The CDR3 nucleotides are TGTGCCAGCAGACCGTCCCCAGGGGCGACTGGCTACACCTTC. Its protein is CASRPSPGATGYTF.

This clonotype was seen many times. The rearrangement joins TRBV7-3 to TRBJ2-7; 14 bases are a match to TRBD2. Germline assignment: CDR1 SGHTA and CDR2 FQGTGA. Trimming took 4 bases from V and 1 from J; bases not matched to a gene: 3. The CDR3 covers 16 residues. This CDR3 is CASSSGLAGASYEQYF. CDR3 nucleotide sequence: TGTGCCAGCAGCTCGGGACTAGCGGGAGCATCCTACGAGCAGTACTTC.

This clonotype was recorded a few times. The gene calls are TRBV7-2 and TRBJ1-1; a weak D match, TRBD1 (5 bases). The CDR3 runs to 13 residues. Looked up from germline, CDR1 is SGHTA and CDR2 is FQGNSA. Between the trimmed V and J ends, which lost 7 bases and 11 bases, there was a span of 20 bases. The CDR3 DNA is TGTGCCAGCATCCGTGGGGGGGAGCTCGGGGCTTTCTTT. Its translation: CASIRGGELGAFF.

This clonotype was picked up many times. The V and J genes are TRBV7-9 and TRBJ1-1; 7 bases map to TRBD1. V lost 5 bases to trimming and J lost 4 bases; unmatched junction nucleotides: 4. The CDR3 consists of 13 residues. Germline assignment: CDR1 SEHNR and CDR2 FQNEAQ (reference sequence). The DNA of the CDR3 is TGTGCCAGCAGCCCACAGGGGAGCACTGAAGCTTTCTTT. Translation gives CASSPQGSTEAFF.

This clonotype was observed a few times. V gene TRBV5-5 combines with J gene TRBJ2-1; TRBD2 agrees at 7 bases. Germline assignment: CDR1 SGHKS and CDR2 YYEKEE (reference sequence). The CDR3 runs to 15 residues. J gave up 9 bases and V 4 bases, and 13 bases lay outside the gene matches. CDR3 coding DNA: TGTGCCAGCAGCGTGACTAGCATCCCCCTAGGTGAGCAGTTCTTC. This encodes CASSVTSIPLGEQFF.

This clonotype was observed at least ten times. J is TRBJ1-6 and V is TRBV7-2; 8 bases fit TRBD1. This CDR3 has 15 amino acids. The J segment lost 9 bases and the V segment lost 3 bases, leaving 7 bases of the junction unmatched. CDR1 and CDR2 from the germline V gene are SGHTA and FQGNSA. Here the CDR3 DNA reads TGTGCCAGCAGCTTCTGGACAGGGAGCGGTTCACCCCTCCACTTT. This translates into CASSFWTGSGSPLHF. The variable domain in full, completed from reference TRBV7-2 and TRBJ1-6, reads GAGVSQSPSNKVTEKGKDVELRCDPISGHTALYWYRQSLGQGLEFLIYFQGNSAPDKSGLPSDRFSAERTGGSVSTLTIQRTQQEDSAVYLCASSFWTGSGSPLHFGNGTRLTVT.

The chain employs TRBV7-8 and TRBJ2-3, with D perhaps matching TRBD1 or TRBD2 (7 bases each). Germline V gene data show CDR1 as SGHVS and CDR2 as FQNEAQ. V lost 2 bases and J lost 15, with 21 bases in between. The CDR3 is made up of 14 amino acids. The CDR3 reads CASSLLRQGGGQYF. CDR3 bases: TGTGCCAGCAGCTTATTACGGCAGGGAGGGGGCCAATATTTT.

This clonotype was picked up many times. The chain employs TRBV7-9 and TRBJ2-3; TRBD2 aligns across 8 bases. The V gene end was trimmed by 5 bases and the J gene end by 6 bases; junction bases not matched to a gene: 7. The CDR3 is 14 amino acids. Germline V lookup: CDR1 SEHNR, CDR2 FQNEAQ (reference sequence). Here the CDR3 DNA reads TGTGCCAGCAGCCAGGGACTAGGATCGGATACGCAGTATTTT. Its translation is CASSQGLGSDTQYF.

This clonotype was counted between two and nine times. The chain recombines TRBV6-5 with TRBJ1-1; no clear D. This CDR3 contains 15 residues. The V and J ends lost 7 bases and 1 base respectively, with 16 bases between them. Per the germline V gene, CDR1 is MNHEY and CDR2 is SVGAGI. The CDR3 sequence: CASNREEAGNTEAFF. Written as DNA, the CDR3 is TGTGCCAGCAATCGAGAGGAGGCTGGGAACACTGAAGCTTTCTTT.

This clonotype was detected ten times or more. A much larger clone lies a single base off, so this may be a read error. CDR3 amino acids: CASSPSVSSYNEQFF. For the CDR3, the DNA is TGTGCCAGCAGCCCTAGCGTGAGCTCCTACAATGAGCAGTTCTTC. The genes are TRBV7-2 and TRBJ2-1; perhaps TRBD2 as D (6 bases). Trimming removed 5 bases at V and 0 bases at J, with 11 bases between. Germline lookup yields CDR1 SGHTA and CDR2 FQGNSA. CDR3 size: 15 residues.

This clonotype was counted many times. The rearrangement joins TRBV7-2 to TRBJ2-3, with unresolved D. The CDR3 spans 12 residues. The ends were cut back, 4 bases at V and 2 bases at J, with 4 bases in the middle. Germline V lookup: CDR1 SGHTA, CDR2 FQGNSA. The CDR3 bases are TGTGCCAGCAGCTGGACCACAGATACGCAGTATTTT. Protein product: CASSWTTDTQYF.

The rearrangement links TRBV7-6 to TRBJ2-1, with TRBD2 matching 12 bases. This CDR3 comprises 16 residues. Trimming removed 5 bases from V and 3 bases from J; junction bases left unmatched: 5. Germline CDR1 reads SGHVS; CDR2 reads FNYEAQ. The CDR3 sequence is CASSTRLAGDYNEQFF. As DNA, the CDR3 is TGTGCCAGCAGCACTCGACTAGCGGGGGACTACAATGAGCAGTTCTTC.

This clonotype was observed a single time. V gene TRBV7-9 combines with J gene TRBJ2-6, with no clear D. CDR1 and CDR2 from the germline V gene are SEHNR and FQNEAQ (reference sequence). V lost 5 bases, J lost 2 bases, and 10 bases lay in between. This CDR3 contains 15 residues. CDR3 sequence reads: CASSPPSPGANVLTF. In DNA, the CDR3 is TGTGCCAGCAGCCCGCCAAGCCCTGGGGCCAACGTCCTGACTTTC. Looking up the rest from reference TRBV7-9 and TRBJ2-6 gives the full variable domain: DTGVSQNPRHKITKRGQNVTFRCDPISEHNRLYWYRQTLGQGPEFLTYFQNEAQLEKSRLLSDRFSAERPKGSFSTLEIQRTEQGDSAMYLCASSPPSPGANVLTFGAGSRLTVL.

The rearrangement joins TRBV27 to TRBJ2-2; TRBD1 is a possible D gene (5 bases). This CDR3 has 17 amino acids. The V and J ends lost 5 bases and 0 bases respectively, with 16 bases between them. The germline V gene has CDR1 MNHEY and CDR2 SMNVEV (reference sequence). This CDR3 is CASSQRLGHANTGELFF. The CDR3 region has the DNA TGTGCCAGCAGTCAACGCTTAGGACATGCGAACACCGGGGAGCTGTTTTTT.

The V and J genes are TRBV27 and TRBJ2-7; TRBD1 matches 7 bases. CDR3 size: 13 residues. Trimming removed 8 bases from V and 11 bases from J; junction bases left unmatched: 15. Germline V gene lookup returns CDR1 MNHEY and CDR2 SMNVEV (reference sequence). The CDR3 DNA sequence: TGTGCCAGCGGCCGACAGGGAGCACCGCGGGAGTACTTC. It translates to CASGRQGAPREYF.

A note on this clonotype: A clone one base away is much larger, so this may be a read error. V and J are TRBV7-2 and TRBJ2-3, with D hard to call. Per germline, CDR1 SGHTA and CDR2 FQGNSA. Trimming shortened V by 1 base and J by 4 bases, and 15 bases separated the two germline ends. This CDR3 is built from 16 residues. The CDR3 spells CASSLESWPMADTQYF. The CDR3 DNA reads TGTGCCAGCAGCTTAGAATCGTGGCCGATGGCAGATACGCAGTATTTT.

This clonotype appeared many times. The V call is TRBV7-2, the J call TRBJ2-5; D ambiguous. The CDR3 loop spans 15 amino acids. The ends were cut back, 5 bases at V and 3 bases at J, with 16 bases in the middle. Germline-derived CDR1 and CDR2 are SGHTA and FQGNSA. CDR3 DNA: TGTGCCAGCAGCCCCCAAGCAACAACGAAAGAGACCCAGTACTTC. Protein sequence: CASSPQATTKETQYF.

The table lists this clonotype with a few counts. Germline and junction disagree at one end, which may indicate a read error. DNA of the CDR3: TGTGCCAGCAGCTTTTCGGGAGTGGTGGGCTACGATGAGCAGTTCTTC. Amino acids: CASSFSGVVGYDEQFF. The chain couples TRBV5-4 to TRBJ2-1; tentative D call: TRBD2 (6 bases). From germline, CDR1 is SGHNT and CDR2 YYREEE (reference sequence). The CDR3 consists of 16 residues.

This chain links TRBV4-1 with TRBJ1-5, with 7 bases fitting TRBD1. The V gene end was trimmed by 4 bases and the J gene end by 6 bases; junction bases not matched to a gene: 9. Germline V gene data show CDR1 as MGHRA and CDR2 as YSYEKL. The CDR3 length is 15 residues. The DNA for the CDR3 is TGCGCCAGCAGCCGCGAGGACAGGCCCCCTCAGCCCCAGCATTTT. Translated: CASSREDRPPQPQHF.

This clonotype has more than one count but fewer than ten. This CDR3 is CASSTGMPTGETQYF. CDR3 nucleotides: TGTGCCAGCAGTACCGGGATGCCAACGGGGGAGACCCAGTACTTC. V gene TRBV11-2 combines with J gene TRBJ2-5; weak D call: TRBD2 (5 bases). Germline V gives CDR1 SGHAT, CDR2 FQNNGV. V lost 6 bases and J 5 bases, leaving 19 bases between the germline ends. CDR3 length: 15 residues.

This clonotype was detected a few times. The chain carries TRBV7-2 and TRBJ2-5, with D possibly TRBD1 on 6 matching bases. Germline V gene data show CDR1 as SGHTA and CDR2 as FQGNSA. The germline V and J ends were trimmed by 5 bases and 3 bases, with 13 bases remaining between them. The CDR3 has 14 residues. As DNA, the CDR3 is TGTGCCAGCAGCCGGAACGGACAGAAAGAGACCCAGTACTTC. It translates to CASSRNGQKETQYF.

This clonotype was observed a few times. The CDR3 protein is CASRPTSADTQYF. Written as DNA, the CDR3 is TGTGCCAGCAGACCCACTAGCGCAGATACGCAGTATTTT. V usage is TRBV12-3 or TRBV12-4 and J usage is TRBJ2-3, with TRBD2 matching over 7 bases. The CDR3 contains 13 residues. The junction had 4 bases not matched to a gene; V was cut back by 6 bases and J by 4 bases.

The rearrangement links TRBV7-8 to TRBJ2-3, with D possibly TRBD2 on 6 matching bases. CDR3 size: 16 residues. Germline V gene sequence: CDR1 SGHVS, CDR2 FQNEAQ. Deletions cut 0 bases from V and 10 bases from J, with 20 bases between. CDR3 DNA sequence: TGTGCCAGCAGCTTAGCGGGGGAGCGGGCTGGGGTTCCGCAGTATTTT. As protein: CASSLAGERAGVPQYF.

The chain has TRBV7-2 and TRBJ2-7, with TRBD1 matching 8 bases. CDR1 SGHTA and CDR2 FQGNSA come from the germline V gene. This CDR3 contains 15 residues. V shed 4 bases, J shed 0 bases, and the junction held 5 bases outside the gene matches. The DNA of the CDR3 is TGTGCCAGCAGCTCCAGGGGGCCTAGCTCCTACGAGCAGTACTTC. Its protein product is CASSSRGPSSYEQYF.

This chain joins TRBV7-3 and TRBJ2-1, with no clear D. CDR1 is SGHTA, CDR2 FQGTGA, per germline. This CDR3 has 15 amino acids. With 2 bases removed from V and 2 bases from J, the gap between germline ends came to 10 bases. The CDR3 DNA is TGTGCCAGCAGCTTAGAAGCAGCCGCCTACAATGAGCAGTTCTTC. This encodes CASSLEAAAYNEQFF.

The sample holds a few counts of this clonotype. CDR3 nucleotide sequence: TGTGCCAGCAGACCCTTAGCTGTTTCTAGCACAGATACGCAGTATTTT. It yields the protein CASRPLAVSSTDTQYF. V usage is TRBV7-2 and J usage is TRBJ2-3; D is undetermined. The CDR3 length is 16 residues. CDR1 and CDR2 (germline): SGHTA, FQGNSA. Trimming left V 6 bases short and J 0 bases short, with 16 bases between.

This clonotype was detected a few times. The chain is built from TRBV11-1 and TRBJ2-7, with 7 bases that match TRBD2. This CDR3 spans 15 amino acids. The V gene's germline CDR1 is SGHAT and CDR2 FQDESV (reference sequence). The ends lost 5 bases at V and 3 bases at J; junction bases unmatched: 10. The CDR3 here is CASSPTSAAVYEQYF. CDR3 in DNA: TGTGCCAGCAGCCCCACTAGCGCGGCCGTCTACGAGCAGTACTTC.

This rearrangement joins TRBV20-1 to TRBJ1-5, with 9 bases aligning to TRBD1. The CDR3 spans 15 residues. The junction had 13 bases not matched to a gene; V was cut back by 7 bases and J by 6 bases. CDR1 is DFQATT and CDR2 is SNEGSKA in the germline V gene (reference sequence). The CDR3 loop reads CSVMTGTGFTQPQHF. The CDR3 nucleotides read TGCAGTGTTATGACCGGGACAGGGTTTACTCAGCCCCAGCATTTT.

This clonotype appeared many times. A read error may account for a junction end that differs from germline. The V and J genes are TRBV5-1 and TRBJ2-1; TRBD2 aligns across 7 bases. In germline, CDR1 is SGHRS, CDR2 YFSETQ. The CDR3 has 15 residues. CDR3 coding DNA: TGTGCCAGCAGCCTAGCTAGCGGAGTATACAATGAGCAGTTCTTC. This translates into CASSLASGVYNEQFF.

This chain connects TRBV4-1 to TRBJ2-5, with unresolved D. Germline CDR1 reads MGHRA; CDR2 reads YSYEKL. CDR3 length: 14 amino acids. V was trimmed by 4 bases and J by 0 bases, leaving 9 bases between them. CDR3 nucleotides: TGCGCCAGCAGCCCCTCGCCCTACCAAGAGACCCAGTACTTC. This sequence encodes CASSPSPYQETQYF.